This T cell receptor (beta chain) was sequenced for a study of blood T cell repertoires in COVID-19. Study context: COVID-19 samples collected from the United States, Italy and Spain covered acute and convalescent phases. PBMCs, B-cell-depleted T cells, or T cells were the source of the cDNA or gDNA that made up the material.

Germline V CDR1 and CDR2: MNHNY, SVGAGI (reference sequence). CDR3 length equals 15 residues. V shed 6 bases and J 5 bases; nucleotides not matched to a gene: 8. In the study's own analysis: Counts of nucleated cells, estimated from reference gene primer amplification, were obtained. Here immunoSEQ multiplex PCR was the method, and the copy in TCRdb shows in-frame clones only, minus some. The V and J calls and clone size are taken from that table; D and trimming were inferred from the DNA. The sample records around 110,000 clones, over 60% being singletons. The sample consisted of peripheral blood. The clonotype comes from a man older than 75 with COVID-19, enrolled during active disease. The chain has TRBV6-6 and TRBJ1-2, with 11 bases aligning to TRBD1. CDR3 residues: CASSQGTGGLYGYTF. For the CDR3, the DNA is TGTGCCAGCAGCCAGGGGACAGGGGGGCTTTATGGCTACACCTTC.